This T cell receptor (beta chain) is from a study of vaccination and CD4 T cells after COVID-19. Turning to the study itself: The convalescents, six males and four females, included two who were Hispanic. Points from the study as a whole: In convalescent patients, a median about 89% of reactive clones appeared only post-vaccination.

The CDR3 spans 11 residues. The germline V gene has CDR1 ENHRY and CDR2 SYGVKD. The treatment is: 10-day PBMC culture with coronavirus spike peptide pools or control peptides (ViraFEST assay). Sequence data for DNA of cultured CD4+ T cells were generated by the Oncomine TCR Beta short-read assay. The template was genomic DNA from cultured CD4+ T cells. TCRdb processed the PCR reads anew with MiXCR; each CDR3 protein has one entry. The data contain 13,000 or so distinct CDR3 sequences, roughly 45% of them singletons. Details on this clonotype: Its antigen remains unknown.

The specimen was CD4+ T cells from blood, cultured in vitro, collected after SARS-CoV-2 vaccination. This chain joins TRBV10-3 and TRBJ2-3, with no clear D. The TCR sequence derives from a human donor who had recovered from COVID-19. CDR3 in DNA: TGTGCTACGACCGATCGGGATACGCAGTATTTT. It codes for CATTDRDTQYF.